The 23 T cell receptor beta chains below were found in one sample sequenced in a study of somatic mutations in cytotoxic T cells in rheumatoid arthritis. Clones were read by immunoSEQ multiplex PCR, and TCRdb kept only the in-frame ones, dropping some. The repertoire holds 13,000 to 15,000 clones, with over 65% as singletons. The specimen sequenced was CD8+ T cells sorted from blood. These receptors were obtained from an adult with rheumatoid arthritis.

This clone has only a few counts. The chain links TRBV7-2 to TRBJ2-5, with D tentatively TRBD1 (5 bases). The V and J ends lost 10 bases and 7 bases respectively, with 16 bases between them. The germline V gene has CDR1 SGHTA and CDR2 FQGNSA. This CDR3 has 12 residues. The CDR3 loop reads CATLDAQGTQYF. CDR3 coding DNA: TGTGCCACCCTTGACGCGCAGGGGACCCAGTACTTC.

The chain has TRBV5-6 and TRBJ2-4, with 7 bases aligning to TRBD2. The CDR3 runs 14 residues. V was pared by 4 bases and J by 6 bases, with 7 bases of the junction left unmatched. Germline loops: CDR1 SGHDT, CDR2 YYEEEE. The CDR3: CASSPGGNPNIQYF. Written as DNA, the CDR3 is TGTGCCAGCAGCCCCGGGGGGAATCCAAACATTCAGTACTTC. Supplemented by reference TRBV5-6 and TRBJ2-4, the full variable domain reads DAGVTQSPTHLIKTRGQQVTLRCSPKSGHDTVSWYQQALGQGPQFIFQYYEEEERQRGNFPDRFSGHQFPNYSSELNVNALLLGDSALYLCASSPGGNPNIQYFGAGTRLSVL.

V is TRBV27 and J is TRBJ2-3; tentatively, D is TRBD1 or TRBD2 (6 bases each). CDR1 MNHEY and CDR2 SMNVEV come from the germline V gene (reference sequence). This CDR3 contains 15 residues. V was shortened by 3 bases and J by 1 base, with 11 bases between the two germline ends. DNA for the CDR3: TGTGCCAGCAGTTTTGGGGGGCTTGGCACAGATACGCAGTATTTT. Encoded protein: CASSFGGLGTDTQYF.

The chain recombines TRBV28 with TRBJ2-5, with TRBD1 matching 9 bases. CDR3 length: 14 amino acids. V dropped 6 bases and J dropped 3; count of bases not matched to a gene: 5. The germline CDR1 and CDR2 sequences are MDHEN and SYDVKM. The CDR3 DNA follows: TGTGCCAGCAGCGGGGACAGGGTGGAAGAGACCCAGTACTTC. It codes for CASSGDRVEETQYF.

This chain connects TRBV4-1 to TRBJ1-1; no clear D. Per the germline V gene, CDR1 is MGHRA and CDR2 is YSYEKL. Between the trimmed V and J ends, which lost 0 bases and 7 bases, there was a span of 9 bases. This CDR3 has 13 residues. The CDR3 DNA reads TGCGCCAGCAGCCAAGATCGAGAGAATGAAGCTTTCTTT. This translates into CASSQDRENEAFF.

The CDR3 sequence is CAWSLARPSYEQYF. The CDR3 coding sequence is TGTGCCTGGAGTTTGGCGAGGCCCTCCTACGAGCAGTACTTC. The rearrangement links TRBV30 to TRBJ2-7; no firm D call. V gave up 2 bases and J gave up 0 bases, with 11 bases separating them. The CDR3 sequence is 14 residues long. CDR1 is GTSNPN, CDR2 SVGIG, per germline (reference sequence).

A few counts support this clone. The chain couples TRBV9 to TRBJ1-2; a weak D match, TRBD1 (6 bases). Germline-derived CDR1 and CDR2 are SGDLS and YYNGEE. The germline V and J ends were trimmed by 3 bases and 5 bases, with 8 bases remaining between them. CDR3 size: 12 residues. CDR3 in DNA: TGTGCCAGCAGCGGGGGACATTATGGCTACACCTTC. Translating gives CASSGGHYGYTF. The variable domain in full, completed from reference TRBV9 and TRBJ1-2, reads DSGVTQTPKHLITATGQRVTLRCSPRSGDLSVYWYQQSLDQGLQFLIQYYNGEERAKGNILERFSAQQFPDLHSELNLSSLELGDSALYFCASSGGHYGYTFGSGTRLTVV.

The V call is TRBV27, the J call TRBJ1-4; a weak D match, TRBD1 (5 bases). The V end lost 6 bases, the J end lost 8 bases, and 22 bases lay between the germline ends. The CDR3 spans 16 residues. Germline CDR1 is MNHEY and CDR2 is SMNVEV (reference sequence). CDR3 sequence: CASSNHVGADREKLFF. The CDR3 DNA is TGTGCCAGCAGCAACCACGTCGGGGCAGATAGGGAAAAACTGTTTTTT. Together with reference TRBV27 and TRBJ1-4, the CDR3 gives the full variable domain: EAQVTQNPRYLITVTGKKLTVTCSQNMNHEYMSWYRQDPGLGLRQIYYSMNVEVTDKGDVPEGYKVSRKEKRNFPLILESPSPNQTSLYFCASSNHVGADREKLFFGSGTQLSVL.

The J gene is TRBJ1-1, the V gene TRBV7-9, with TRBD1 matching 8 bases. The CDR3 is made up of 13 amino acids. V lost 3 bases and J lost 7; bases outside the gene matches: 4. Germline-derived CDR1 and CDR2 are SEHNR and FQNEAQ (reference sequence). CDR3 residues: CASSLETGDEAFF. DNA for the CDR3: TGTGCCAGCAGCTTGGAGACAGGGGATGAAGCTTTCTTT.

The rearrangement uses TRBV14 and TRBJ2-7, with TRBD1 identical over 8 bases. This CDR3 comprises 16 residues. Trimming at V came to 4 bases and at J to 5 bases, leaving 13 bases not matched to a gene. From germline, CDR1 is SGHDN and CDR2 FVKESK. The CDR3 spells CASSPLTGVRANEQYF. In DNA, the CDR3 is TGTGCCAGCAGCCCCCTGACAGGGGTTAGGGCTAACGAGCAGTACTTC.

The V call is TRBV27, the J call TRBJ2-7, with D hard to call. Germline-derived CDR1 and CDR2 are MNHEY and SMNVEV (reference sequence). Trimming removed 2 bases from V and 2 bases from J, with 7 bases in between. This CDR3 has 13 amino acids. CDR3 coding DNA: TGTGCCAGCAGTTTAACGCAAGCCTACGAGCAGTACTTC. Translation: CASSLTQAYEQYF.

The sample holds one count of this clone. The chain uses TRBV28 and TRBJ2-2; TRBD2 aligns across 9 bases. Unmatched junction bases numbered 8, after V lost 6 bases and J lost 3 bases. This CDR3 has 16 amino acids. Germline V gives CDR1 MDHEN, CDR2 SYDVKM. CDR3 in DNA: TGTGCCAGCAGGCCTCAGACTAGCGGAGACACCGGGGAGCTGTTTTTT. Its translation is CASRPQTSGDTGELFF.

The genes are TRBV20-1 and TRBJ2-3, with D uncertain. CDR3 length: 11 amino acids. V lost 2 bases and J 4 bases, leaving 4 bases between the germline ends. Germline V gene data show CDR1 as DFQATT and CDR2 as SNEGSKA (reference sequence). The CDR3 sequence: CSARFADTQYF. Written as DNA, the CDR3 is TGCAGTGCTAGATTCGCAGATACGCAGTATTTT.

The CDR3 here is CASSLSRGIGETQYF. DNA of the CDR3: TGTGCCAGCAGCTTATCGAGGGGGATCGGTGAGACCCAGTACTTC. V is TRBV11-2 and J is TRBJ2-5; D might be TRBD1 (6 bases). V dropped 2 bases and J dropped 5 bases, with 15 bases sitting between them. The CDR3 extends over 15 amino acids. CDR1 and CDR2 (germline): SGHAT, FQNNGV.

This chain connects TRBV30 to TRBJ1-2; 10 nucleotides align to TRBD1. Germline V gives CDR1 GTSNPN, CDR2 SVGIG (reference sequence). The CDR3 runs 13 residues. V lost 6 bases, J lost 7 bases, and 8 bases stayed unmatched. CDR3 DNA sequence: TGTGCCTGTCGGGACAGGGGTGTTCGTGGCTACACCTTC. Protein: CACRDRGVRGYTF.

V gene TRBV6-1 combines with J gene TRBJ2-1; D might be TRBD2 (7 bases). CDR1 and CDR2 from the germline V gene are MNHNS and SASEGT. The CDR3 is made up of 13 amino acids. The V gene lost 11 bases and the J gene lost 6 bases, with 17 bases spanning the gap. CDR3 in amino acids: CAFSLGGGNEQFF. The CDR3 DNA reads TGTGCCTTCTCATTGGGAGGGGGCAATGAGCAGTTCTTC.

V and J are TRBV4-1 and TRBJ2-5; D is possibly TRBD1 (5 bases). V shed 0 bases and J shed 2 bases, with 10 bases lying between them. Looked up from germline, CDR1 is MGHRA and CDR2 is YSYEKL. This CDR3 is built from 15 residues. CDR3 in DNA: TGCGCCAGCAGCCAAGAAGGCAGGGTGCAAGAGACCCAGTACTTC. This encodes CASSQEGRVQETQYF.

This sequence joins TRBV27 and TRBJ1-2, with D possibly matching TRBD1 (5 bases). Germline values: CDR1 MNHEY, CDR2 SMNVEV (reference sequence). The length of the CDR3 is 15 residues. V gave up 6 bases and J gave up 3 bases, with 17 bases separating them. The CDR3 DNA reads TGTGCCAGCAGCTATGGGGTGGGGGGGTACTATGGCTACACCTTC. Amino acid sequence: CASSYGVGGYYGYTF.

The rearrangement uses TRBV7-9 and TRBJ2-5; D gene unclear. Per germline, CDR1 SEHNR and CDR2 FQNEAQ (reference sequence). V lost 1 base to trimming and J lost 5 bases, with 11 bases between them. This CDR3 is built from 14 residues. The CDR3 reads CASSLDRELETQYF. The CDR3 DNA reads TGTGCCAGCAGCTTAGATAGGGAACTTGAGACCCAGTACTTC. Supplemented by reference TRBV7-9 and TRBJ2-5, the full variable domain reads DTGVSQNPRHKITKRGQNVTFRCDPISEHNRLYWYRQTLGQGPEFLTYFQNEAQLEKSRLLSDRFSAERPKGSFSTLEIQRTEQGDSAMYLCASSLDRELETQYFGPGTRLLVL.

The sample holds a few counts of this clone. This chain connects TRBV6-5 to TRBJ2-2; 8 bases are a match to TRBD1. From germline, CDR1 is MNHEY and CDR2 SVGAGI. V trimming: 2 bases; J trimming: 3 bases; junction bases outside the gene matches: 5. This CDR3 is 16 amino acids long. The CDR3 DNA reads as TGTGCCAGCAGTTACCGGGTCAGGGGGCACACCGGGGAGCTGTTTTTT. It is translated as CASSYRVRGHTGELFF.

This sequence joins TRBV9 and TRBJ2-2, with unresolved D. Looked up from germline, CDR1 is SGDLS and CDR2 is YYNGEE. The CDR3 is 13 amino acids. Trimming shortened V by 0 bases and J by 1 base, and 1 base separated the two germline ends. CDR3 nucleotide sequence: TGTGCCAGCAGCGTAGGGAACACCGGGGAGCTGTTTTTT. Translating gives CASSVGNTGELFF.

The V call is TRBV5-4, the J call TRBJ2-3, with 16 bases identical to TRBD2. V dropped 5 bases and J dropped 1; count of bases not matched to a gene: 7. The V gene's germline CDR1 is SGHNT and CDR2 YYREEE (reference sequence). This CDR3 contains 18 residues. CDR3 in amino acids: CASREGLAGGRGTDTQYF. CDR3 DNA sequence: TGTGCCAGCAGAGAGGGACTAGCGGGGGGGCGGGGCACAGATACGCAGTATTTT.

The chain combines TRBV9 with TRBJ2-1; the D gene could be TRBD1 or TRBD2 (5 bases each). Germline CDR1 reads SGDLS; CDR2 reads YYNGEE. V lost 0 bases, J lost 12 bases, and 19 bases lay in between. The CDR3 is made up of 15 amino acids. The CDR3 spells CASSVDIRTIGGQFF. DNA of the CDR3: TGTGCCAGCAGCGTAGATATCCGGACCATTGGGGGGCAGTTCTTC.